This entry lists 7 T cell receptor beta chains sequenced from one sample in a study of T-cell reconstitution after alpha-beta-depleted transplantation in children. Construction of the TCRbeta library involved unique molecular identifiers. TCRdb recomputed calls from the PCR reads with MiXCR, one row per CDR3 protein. The sample records roughly 400,000 distinct CDR3 sequences, about a fifth being singletons. Sequences were derived from PBMCs from the stem cell graft donor, sampled from the stem cell graft. These receptor sequences come from a human donor who donated a stem cell graft to a child with acute myeloid leukemia.

This clonotype was seen at least ten times. The chain has TRBV7-6 and TRBJ2-7; 11 bases fit TRBD2. Germline CDR1 SGHVS, CDR2 FNYEAQ. With V trimmed by 5 bases and J by 2 bases, 5 bases remained unmatched. The CDR3 sequence is 15 residues long. The CDR3 nucleotides read TGTGCCAGCAGCGTCACTAGCGGGGGTCCCTACGAGCAGTACTTC. Translating it yields CASSVTSGGPYEQYF.

This clonotype has more than one count but fewer than ten. The genes are TRBV20-1 and TRBJ2-3, with 7 bases that match TRBD1. The CDR3 sequence is 15 residues long. After removal of 5 bases from V and 4 bases from J, the junction contained 12 bases not matched to a gene. Germline V gene data show CDR1 as DFQATT and CDR2 as SNEGSKA (reference sequence). The CDR3 DNA is TGCAGTGCTTCCGGCGCCGGGACAGACCCAGATACGCAGTATTTT. It is translated as CSASGAGTDPDTQYF.

The rearrangement joins TRBV29-1 to TRBJ2-3; D gene uncertain. The CDR3 consists of 14 residues. V lost 4 bases, J lost 0 bases, and 11 bases lay in between. CDR1 SQVTM and CDR2 ANQGSEA come from the germline V gene. CDR3 protein: CSVGKTASTDTQYF. Here the CDR3 DNA reads TGCAGCGTTGGGAAGACTGCTAGCACAGATACGCAGTATTTT.

The V and J genes are TRBV4-1 and TRBJ2-2, with D maybe TRBD2 (6 bases). CDR1 and CDR2 (germline): MGHRA, YSYEKL. V was trimmed by 0 bases and J by 6 bases, leaving 11 bases between them. The CDR3 runs to 15 residues. CDR3 in amino acids: CASSQEGGAAGELFF. The CDR3 DNA reads TGCGCCAGCAGCCAAGAGGGCGGGGCGGCCGGGGAGCTGTTTTTT.

This clonotype came up a few times. V gene TRBV3-1 combines with J gene TRBJ2-1, with D perhaps matching TRBD1 (5 bases). This CDR3 has 17 amino acids. V was cut by 2 bases and J by 0 bases, with 14 bases left in between. The germline CDR1 and CDR2 sequences are LGHDT and YNNKEL (reference sequence). The CDR3 DNA follows: TGTGCCAGCAGCCAACTCTTAGGCACAGGCTCCTACAATGAGCAGTTCTTC. It specifies CASSQLLGTGSYNEQFF.

This chain uses TRBV11-2 with TRBJ2-7, with 7 nucleotides matching TRBD1. From germline, CDR1 is SGHAT and CDR2 FQNNGV. V was pared by 5 bases and J by 3 bases, with 7 bases of the junction left unmatched. The CDR3 extends over 14 amino acids. This CDR3 reads CASSPGYRGYEQYF. CDR3 DNA sequence: TGTGCCAGCAGCCCGGGTTACAGGGGCTACGAGCAGTACTTC.

The J gene is TRBJ2-7, the V gene TRBV7-9; D gene uncertain. The CDR3 extends over 14 amino acids. Germline CDR1 reads SEHNR; CDR2 reads FQNEAQ (reference sequence). V was clipped by 3 bases and J by 2 bases, with 11 bases between them. Here the CDR3 reads CASSFIEFTYEQYF. The DNA of the CDR3 is TGTGCCAGCAGCTTCATCGAATTTACCTACGAGCAGTACTTC.